This entry lists 3 T cell receptor beta chains sequenced from one sample in a study of T-cell reconstitution after alpha-beta-depleted transplantation in children (dated by TCRdb to between 2015 and 2016). The receptor library was made with PCR. This sample was sequenced with an Illumina HiSeq 2500. TCR libraries were prepared with molecular barcoding, using unique molecular identifiers to normalize TCRbeta repertoire quantification. The raw public data were reprocessed by TCRdb itself: fastp quality trimming at Q25, MiXCR clonotype calling, in-frame beta chains only. CDR3 protein sequences are deduplicated, and each keeps its most common genes and DNA. Across this sample there are hundreds of thousands of distinct CDR3 sequences, with around 12% seen only once. Of the sample, around 5.8% is held by the ten largest clones. The sample was PBMCs from the stem cell graft donor, taken from the stem cell graft. The receptor source for this set is a human donor who donated a stem cell graft to a child with combined immunodeficiency.

The chain links TRBV29-1 to TRBJ2-7, with TRBD2 matching over 7 bases. Germline trimming cut 4 bases from V and 2 bases from J; bases unmatched to any gene: 5. From germline, CDR1 is SQVTM and CDR2 ANQGSEA. This CDR3 is 13 amino acids long. CDR3 in DNA: TGCAGCGTTGTACGGGGGGAGACCTACGAGCAGTACTTC. Its protein is CSVVRGETYEQYF.

This clonotype was observed a few times. This chain connects TRBV7-6 to TRBJ2-5, with D possibly called TRBD1 or TRBD2 (5 bases each). V lost 4 bases and J 3 bases, leaving 12 bases between the germline ends. In germline, CDR1 is SGHVS, CDR2 FNYEAQ. The CDR3 is made up of 14 amino acids. The CDR3 region is CASSSGAPEETQYF. CDR3 nucleotides: TGTGCCAGCAGCTCCGGGGCGCCAGAAGAGACCCAGTACTTC. Supplemented by reference TRBV7-6 and TRBJ2-5, the full variable domain reads GAGVSQSPRYKVTKRGQDVALRCDPISGHVSLYWYRQALGQGPEFLTYFNYEAQQDKSGLPNDRFSAERPEGSISTLTIQRTEQRDSAMYRCASSSGAPEETQYFGPGTRLLVL.

The chain links TRBV18 to TRBJ1-1; D remains ambiguous. Trimming shortened V by 2 bases and J by 11 bases, and 9 bases separated the two germline ends. This CDR3 has 11 residues. The germline V gene encodes CDR1 KGHSH and CDR2 LQKENI. In DNA, the CDR3 is TGTGCCAGCTCACCAGGGTTTATTGCTTTCTTT. Amino acid sequence: CASSPGFIAFF.